Below are 24 T cell receptor beta chains sequenced from a single sample in a study of T cell responses to AZD1222 COVID-19 vaccine. TCRdb keeps only in-frame clones here, not all; method: immunoSEQ multiplex PCR. The sample has 140,000 or so clones, around 92% seen once. Sequences were derived from peripheral blood, sampled on day 0 of AZD1222 vaccination. Receptors originate from an adult in good health.

The sample holds one count of this clone. CDR3 region: CASSDGRRMNTEAFF. CDR3 sequence (DNA): TGTGCCAGCAGTGATGGGAGACGGATGAACACTGAAGCTTTCTTT. The rearrangement uses TRBV6-1 and TRBJ1-1; D not certain. V was shortened by 3 bases and J by 0 bases, with 11 bases between the two germline ends. The CDR3 is 15 amino acids. The germline CDR1 and CDR2 sequences are MNHNS and SASEGT.

This chain joins TRBV5-4 and TRBJ2-3; D gene unclear. This CDR3 has 12 residues. CDR1 and CDR2 (germline): SGHNT, YYREEE (reference sequence). The germline V and J ends were trimmed by 1 base and 6 bases, with 6 bases remaining between them. Here the CDR3 DNA reads TGTGCCAGCAGCTTGACATACGATACGCAGTATTTT. Protein: CASSLTYDTQYF.

The chain recombines TRBV7-2 with TRBJ1-5; D unresolved. Germline V lookup: CDR1 SGHTA, CDR2 FQGNSA. V was cut by 2 bases and J by 0 bases, with 8 bases left in between. The CDR3 is 15 residues long. CDR3 in amino acids: CASSLWADSNQPQHF. In nucleotides, the CDR3 is TGTGCCAGCAGCTTATGGGCAGATAGCAATCAGCCCCAGCATTTT.

The chain has TRBV29-1 and TRBJ1-2, with D hard to call. Trimming removed 0 bases at V and 8 bases at J, with 10 bases between. The CDR3 is 12 residues long. The germline V gene has CDR1 SQVTM and CDR2 ANQGSEA. Written as DNA, the CDR3 is TGCAGCGTTGAAGAAGTAGGAGGCGGCTACACCTTC. Translating gives CSVEEVGGGYTF.

This clone has a single count. This rearrangement joins TRBV19 to TRBJ2-7; D may be TRBD2 (7 bases). CDR3 length: 16 amino acids. The V gene's germline CDR1 is LNHDA and CDR2 SQIVND (reference sequence). V was pared by 3 bases and J by 3 bases, with 18 bases between. The CDR3 sequence is CASSISSGGPNYEQYF. DNA for the CDR3: TGTGCCAGTAGTATTTCGTCCGGGGGGCCTAACTACGAGCAGTACTTC.

The chain uses TRBV7-6 and TRBJ1-4; TRBD1 matches at 9 bases. CDR1 and CDR2 from the germline V gene are SGHVS and FNYEAQ. The V segment lost 4 bases and the J segment 8 bases; nucleotides outside the gene matches: 8. CDR3 length equals 15 residues. The DNA of the CDR3 is TGTGCCAGCAGCTGGGGACAGGGAAGAGGAGAAAAACTGTTTTTT. As protein: CASSWGQGRGEKLFF.

The V call is TRBV2, the J call TRBJ1-2; 7 bases are a match to TRBD1. V shed 3 bases and J 8 bases; nucleotides not matched to a gene: 9. CDR3 size: 14 residues. Germline CDR1 reads SNHLY; CDR2 reads FYNNEI. CDR3 in DNA: TGTGCCAGCAGTGACAGTGGGGACAGCCTCGGCTACACCTTC. Translating it yields CASSDSGDSLGYTF.

The chain carries TRBV19 and TRBJ2-6; 7 positions agree with TRBD1. Germline V CDR1 and CDR2: LNHDA, SQIVND (reference sequence). The CDR3 runs 15 residues. Trimming took 7 bases from V and 4 from J; bases not matched to a gene: 7. CDR3 amino acids: CASTPDREGANVLTF. In DNA, the CDR3 is TGTGCCAGTACCCCAGACAGGGAAGGGGCCAACGTCCTGACTTTC.

The chain combines TRBV9 with TRBJ1-2, with D maybe TRBD1 (5 bases). Germline lookup yields CDR1 SGDLS and CDR2 YYNGEE. Trimming removed 2 bases from V and 2 bases from J, with 13 bases in between. The CDR3 runs 15 residues. CDR3 nucleotides: TGTGCCAGCAGCGTCTGGGGGGACGGAAACTATGGCTACACCTTC. Its protein product is CASSVWGDGNYGYTF.

This clone has just one count. The genes are TRBV6-2 or TRBV6-3 and TRBJ2-3; the D is unclear. Trimming cost V 5 bases and J 0 bases, with 12 bases left between them. Germline V gives CDR1 MNHEY, CDR2 SVGEGT. CDR3 length: 15 amino acids. This chain's CDR3 is CASSTPPDSTDTQYF. CDR3 DNA: TGTGCCAGCAGTACCCCCCCCGACAGCACAGATACGCAGTATTTT.

This clone was picked up one time. The chain uses TRBV28 and TRBJ1-2; no reliable D call. Germline V gene sequence: CDR1 MDHEN, CDR2 SYDVKM. This CDR3 comprises 17 residues. With 2 bases removed from V and 1 base from J, the gap between germline ends came to 17 bases. The CDR3 protein is CASSLPPRGKSNYGYTF. DNA of the CDR3: TGTGCCAGCAGTTTACCCCCCCGGGGAAAGAGTAACTATGGCTACACCTTC.

With respect to this clone: A junction boundary mismatches the germline segment, possibly from a read error. CDR3 in amino acids: CASSSGTGHYNEQFF. CDR3 sequence (DNA): TGTGCTAGCAGCTCCGGGACAGGACACTACAATGAGCAGTTCTTC. The chain couples TRBV7-7 to TRBJ2-1; 8 bases line up with TRBD1. Per the germline V gene, CDR1 is SSHAT and CDR2 is FNYEAQ (reference sequence). CDR3 length equals 15 residues.

This clone was found once. The chain carries TRBV14 and TRBJ1-2; no firm D call. The CDR3 covers 14 residues. V lost 2 bases, J lost 0 bases, and 7 bases lay in between. Germline assignment: CDR1 SGHDN and CDR2 FVKESK. This chain's CDR3 is CASSQLDTNYGYTF. The CDR3 DNA sequence: TGTGCCAGCAGCCAACTAGATACTAACTATGGCTACACCTTC.

This chain joins TRBV30 and TRBJ1-6, with 9 bases identical to TRBD1. J gave up 6 bases and V 2 bases, and 23 bases lay outside the gene matches. Germline CDR1 and CDR2: GTSNPN and SVGIG (reference sequence). The CDR3 is made up of 21 amino acids. CDR3 in amino acids: CAWSRDRAFLFILSINSPLHF. DNA of the CDR3: TGTGCCTGGAGTCGGGACAGGGCCTTCTTATTCATACTTAGCATTAATTCACCCCTCCACTTT.

Regarding this clone: One end of the junction varies from germline; a read error may be responsible. The gene calls are TRBV5-5 and TRBJ1-1; D not resolved. The germline CDR1 and CDR2 sequences are SGHKS and YYEKEE (reference sequence). The CDR3 length is 12 residues. The CDR3 DNA sequence: TGTGCCAGCAGCTCCCTGGGTTGGGCGACGGACTTT. Its protein product is CASSSLGWATDF.

Only a few counts were recorded for this clone. The rearrangement links TRBV7-2 to TRBJ1-5; D remains ambiguous. V gave up 1 base and J gave up 4 bases, with 11 bases separating them. Germline CDR1 SGHTA, CDR2 FQGNSA. The length of the CDR3 is 15 residues. CDR3 amino acids: CASSLVGVGNQPQHF. In DNA, the CDR3 is TGTGCCAGCAGCTTAGTCGGTGTTGGTAATCAGCCCCAGCATTTT.

V and J are TRBV20-1 and TRBJ2-5; tentatively, D is TRBD2 (7 bases). Germline lookup yields CDR1 DFQATT and CDR2 SNEGSKA (reference sequence). CDR3 size: 15 residues. V was pared by 3 bases and J by 0 bases, with 14 bases between. The CDR3 DNA reads TGCAGTGCTAGTGGGGGGGCATCGTACCAAGAGACCCAGTACTTC. Translating it yields CSASGGASYQETQYF.

The V call is TRBV6-2 or TRBV6-3, the J call TRBJ2-1, with 8 bases fitting TRBD2. This CDR3 is built from 15 residues. The junction had 6 bases not matched to a gene; V was cut back by 1 base and J by 7 bases. The germline CDR1 and CDR2 sequences are MNHEY and SVGEGT. The CDR3 coding sequence is TGTGCCAGCAGTTACTACGGGGGGGCTGTGAATGAGCAGTTCTTC. Its translation is CASSYYGGAVNEQFF.

J is TRBJ1-1 and V is TRBV10-3, with D maybe TRBD1 (5 bases). CDR3 size: 15 residues. V gave up 2 bases and J gave up 1 base, with 11 bases separating them. Germline assignment: CDR1 ENHRY and CDR2 SYGVKD. CDR3 loop: CAISEIGGRNTEAFF. The CDR3 DNA sequence: TGTGCCATCAGTGAGATCGGGGGGAGGAACACTGAAGCTTTCTTT.

The chain combines TRBV3-1 (or the pseudogene TRBV3-2) with TRBJ2-5; TRBD1 is a possible D gene (6 bases). Germline CDR1 reads LGHDT; CDR2 reads YNNKEL (reference sequence). This CDR3 contains 15 residues. Deletions cut 0 bases from V and 4 bases from J, with 12 bases between. The DNA for the CDR3 is TGTGCCAGCAGCCAAGATTTGGTAGGGGGAGAGACCCAGTACTTC. As protein: CASSQDLVGGETQYF.

This chain links TRBV18 with TRBJ2-5; D is ambiguous. CDR1 is KGHSH, CDR2 LQKENI, per germline. With 3 bases removed from V and 4 bases from J, the gap between germline ends came to 12 bases. The CDR3 sequence is 14 residues long. The DNA for the CDR3 is TGTGCCAGCTCACCCCCCTTCGGTCCAGAGACCCAGTACTTC. Its protein product is CASSPPFGPETQYF.

The V call is TRBV6-5, the J call TRBJ2-3; a weak D match, TRBD2 (5 bases). This CDR3 region has 14 residues. The V end was cut by 2 bases, the J end by 6 bases, with 12 bases between. Germline CDR1 reads MNHEY; CDR2 reads SVGAGI. The CDR3 sequence: CASSYGVGGDTQYF. Here the CDR3 DNA reads TGTGCCAGCAGTTACGGAGTCGGAGGTGATACGCAGTATTTT.

This clone has just one count. The chain uses TRBV5-1 and TRBJ2-5, with a tentative D call TRBD1 (5 bases). Germline V gene data show CDR1 as SGHRS and CDR2 as YFSETQ. The CDR3 spans 12 residues. V lost 5 bases, J lost 2 bases, and 7 bases lay in between. CDR3 protein: CASRGLQETQYF. The CDR3, as DNA: TGCGCCAGCAGGGGGCTACAAGAGACCCAGTACTTC. Filled out from reference TRBV5-1 and TRBJ2-5, the complete variable domain reads KAGVTQTPRYLIKTRGQQVTLSCSPISGHRSVSWYQQTPGQGLQFLFEYFSETQRNKGNFPGRFSGRQFSNSRSEMNVSTLELGDSALYLCASRGLQETQYFGPGTRLLVL.

The gene calls are TRBV7-2 and TRBJ2-4; TRBD1 matches 7 bases. CDR3 length: 18 amino acids. Germline values: CDR1 SGHTA, CDR2 FQGNSA. The V segment lost 3 bases and the J segment 0 bases; nucleotides outside the gene matches: 11. The CDR3: CASSFFPGTAIAKNIQYF. CDR3 in DNA: TGTGCCAGCAGCTTCTTCCCCGGGACAGCTATAGCCAAAAACATTCAGTACTTC.